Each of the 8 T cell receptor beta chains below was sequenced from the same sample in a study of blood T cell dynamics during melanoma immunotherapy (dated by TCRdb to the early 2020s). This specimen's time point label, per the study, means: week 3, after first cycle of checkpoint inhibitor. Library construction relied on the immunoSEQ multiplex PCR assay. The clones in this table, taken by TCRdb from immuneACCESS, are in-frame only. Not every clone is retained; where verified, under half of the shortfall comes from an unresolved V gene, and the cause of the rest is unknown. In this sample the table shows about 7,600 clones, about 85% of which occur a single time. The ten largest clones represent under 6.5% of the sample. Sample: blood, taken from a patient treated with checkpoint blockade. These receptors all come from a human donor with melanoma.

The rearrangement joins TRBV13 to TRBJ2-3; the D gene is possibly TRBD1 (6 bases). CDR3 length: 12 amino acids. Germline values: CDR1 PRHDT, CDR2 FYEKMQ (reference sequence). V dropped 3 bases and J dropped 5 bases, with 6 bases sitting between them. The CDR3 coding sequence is TGTGCCAGCAGCTTGGACAGAGATACGCAGTATTTT. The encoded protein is CASSLDRDTQYF.

Here the CDR3 reads CASSSQVGAGTEAFF. As DNA, the CDR3 is TGTGCCAGCAGCTCTCAAGTGGGCGCGGGAACTGAAGCTTTCTTT. This chain joins TRBV5-5 and TRBJ1-1, with D unclear. The CDR3 contains 15 residues. Trimming removed 3 bases at V and 5 bases at J, with 17 bases between. Germline-derived CDR1 and CDR2 are SGHKS and YYEKEE (reference sequence). The entire variable domain, with the rest obtained from reference TRBV5-5 and TRBJ1-1, is as follows: DAGVTQSPTHLIKTRGQQVTLRCSPISGHKSVSWYQQVLGQGPQFIFQYYEKEERGRGNFPDRFSARQFPNYSSELNVNALLLGDSALYLCASSSQVGAGTEAFFGQGTRLTVV.

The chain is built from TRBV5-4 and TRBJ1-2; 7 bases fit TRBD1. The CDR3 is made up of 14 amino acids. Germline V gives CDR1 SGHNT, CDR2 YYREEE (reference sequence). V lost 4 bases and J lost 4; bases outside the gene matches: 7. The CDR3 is CASSPRGAGYGYTF. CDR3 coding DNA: TGTGCCAGCAGCCCCAGGGGGGCGGGCTATGGCTACACCTTC.

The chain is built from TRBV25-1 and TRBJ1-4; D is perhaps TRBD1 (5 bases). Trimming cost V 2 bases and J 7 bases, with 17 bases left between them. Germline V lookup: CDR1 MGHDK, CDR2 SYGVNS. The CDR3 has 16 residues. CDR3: CASSEARGGEGEKLFF. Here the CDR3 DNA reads TGTGCCAGCAGTGAAGCACGGGGAGGGGAAGGTGAAAAACTGTTTTTT.

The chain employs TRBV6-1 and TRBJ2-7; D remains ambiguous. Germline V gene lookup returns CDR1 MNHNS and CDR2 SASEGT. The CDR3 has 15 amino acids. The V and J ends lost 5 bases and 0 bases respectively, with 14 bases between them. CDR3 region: CASSLQYSPSYEQYF. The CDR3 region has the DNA TGTGCCAGCAGTTTACAGTACTCCCCCTCCTACGAGCAGTACTTC.

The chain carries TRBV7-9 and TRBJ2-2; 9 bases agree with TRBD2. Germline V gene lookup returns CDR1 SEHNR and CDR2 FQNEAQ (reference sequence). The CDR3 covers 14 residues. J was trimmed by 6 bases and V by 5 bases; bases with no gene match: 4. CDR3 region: CASSPRTSAGELFF. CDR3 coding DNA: TGTGCCAGCAGCCCCCGGACTAGCGCCGGGGAGCTGTTTTTT.

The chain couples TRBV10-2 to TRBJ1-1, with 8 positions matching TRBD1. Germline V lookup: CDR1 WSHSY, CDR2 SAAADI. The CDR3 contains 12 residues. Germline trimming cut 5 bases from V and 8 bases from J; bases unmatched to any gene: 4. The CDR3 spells CASSWGQVEAFF. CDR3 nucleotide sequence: TGCGCCAGCAGTTGGGGACAGGTCGAAGCTTTCTTT.

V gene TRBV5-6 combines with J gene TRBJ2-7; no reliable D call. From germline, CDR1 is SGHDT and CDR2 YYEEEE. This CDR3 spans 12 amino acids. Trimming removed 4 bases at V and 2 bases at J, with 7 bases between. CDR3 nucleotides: TGTGCCAGCAGCGTTGGACCCTACGAGCAGTACTTC. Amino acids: CASSVGPYEQYF.